This T cell receptor beta chain is from a study of T cells after yellow fever vaccination. This clonotype was observed a handful of times. Its antigen remains unidentified. The study's findings and limits: Any FACS-sorted repertoire could hold abundant clonotypes that contaminate it from the bulk population.

There are 15 residues in the CDR3. V lost 6 bases, J lost 2 bases, and 17 bases lay in between. TCRdb analysed the 5' RACE reads with MiXCR anew, one entry per CDR3 protein. This sample has approximately 160,000 distinct CDR3 sequences, with roughly 8.8% found just once. Sequencing used CD8+ T cells sorted from PBMCs, obtained 45 days after the yellow fever booster vaccination. This clonotype was obtained from a man aged 18-30 years who received the YFV17D yellow fever vaccine. V and J are TRBV12-3 or TRBV12-4 and TRBJ2-7, with D possibly being TRBD2 (6 bases). The CDR3 DNA reads TGTGCCAGCAGCCCAATAGGAGGGCCCACCTACGAGCAGTACTTC. It codes for CASSPIGGPTYEQYF.